One and the same sample provided the 21 T cell receptor beta chains below, sequenced in a study of OX40 agonist ivuxolimab in advanced cancers. The method was immunoSEQ multiplex PCR; TCRdb's version includes in-frame clones alone and lacks a portion of them. The repertoire holds approximately 54,000 clones, with about 89% as singletons. The input for sequencing was CD4+ or CD8+ T cells sorted from blood, taken in a trial of the OX40 agonist ivuxolimab. The receptors come from an adult with an advanced solid tumor such as melanoma, head and neck, liver or kidney cancer.

V and J are TRBV15 and TRBJ2-7; 8 bases are shared with TRBD1. The CDR3 consists of 16 residues. The J segment lost 2 bases and the V segment lost 0 bases, leaving 6 bases of the junction unmatched. CDR1 is LNHNV, CDR2 YYDKDF, per germline (reference sequence). The CDR3 region is CATSRDWDRIPYEQYF. CDR3 nucleotide sequence: TGTGCCACCAGCAGAGATTGGGACAGGATTCCCTACGAGCAGTACTTC.

This sequence joins TRBV5-1 and TRBJ1-2; the match to TRBD1 covers 9 bases. The V gene end was trimmed by 0 bases and the J gene end by 8 bases; junction bases not matched to a gene: 14. The CDR3 is 17 amino acids. Germline V gene data show CDR1 as SGHRS and CDR2 as YFSETQ. CDR3: CASSLGTGVPLGYGYTF. In DNA form, the CDR3 reads TGCGCCAGCAGCTTGGGGACAGGGGTCCCCTTGGGCTACGGCTACACCTTC.

CDR3 DNA sequence: TGTGCCAGCAGCTTAGATTGGGACGCCGTTGAGCAGTTCTTC. This encodes CASSLDWDAVEQFF. The chain couples TRBV11-3 to TRBJ2-1; D may match TRBD1 or TRBD2 (5 bases each). Germline loops: CDR1 SGHNT, CDR2 YENEEA. This CDR3 is 14 amino acids long. The V end lost 0 bases, the J end lost 9 bases, and 12 bases lay between the germline ends.

The CDR3 sequence is CASSLGGVQSYEQYF. CDR3 nucleotides: TGTGCCAGCAGCTTGGGAGGGGTGCAATCCTACGAGCAGTACTTC. V usage is TRBV5-4 and J usage is TRBJ2-7; the D call may be TRBD1 or TRBD2 (5 bases each). Trimming left V 0 bases short and J 1 base short, with 11 bases between. CDR1 is SGHNT and CDR2 is YYREEE in the germline V gene (reference sequence). The CDR3 is 15 residues long. Together with reference TRBV5-4 and TRBJ2-7, the CDR3 gives the full variable domain: ETGVTQSPTHLIKTRGQQVTLRCSSQSGHNTVSWYQQALGQGPQFIFQYYREEENGRGNFPPRFSGLQFPNYSSELNVNALELDDSALYLCASSLGGVQSYEQYFGPGTRLTVT.

The genes are TRBV13 and TRBJ2-3; D unclear. V lost 1 base, J lost 1 base, and 12 bases lay in between. From germline, CDR1 is PRHDT and CDR2 FYEKMQ (reference sequence). The CDR3 is 16 amino acids. The DNA of the CDR3 is TGTGCCAGCAGCTTAGCAATGGACCGGGGCACAGATACGCAGTATTTT. This sequence encodes CASSLAMDRGTDTQYF.

The rearrangement uses TRBV11-2 and TRBJ2-1; 11 positions match TRBD2. The CDR3 consists of 20 residues. The V segment lost 0 bases and the J segment 0 bases; nucleotides outside the gene matches: 10. Per the germline V gene, CDR1 is SGHAT and CDR2 is FQNNGV. The CDR3 nucleotides read TGTGCCAGCAGCTTAGATTGGGGACTAGCGGTTTGGAGCTCCTACAATGAGCAGTTCTTC. Translated: CASSLDWGLAVWSSYNEQFF.

V and J are TRBV28 and TRBJ1-2; D is ambiguous. In germline, CDR1 is MDHEN, CDR2 SYDVKM. This CDR3 region has 12 residues. V was pared by 7 bases and J by 0 bases, with 6 bases between. The CDR3 DNA reads TGTGCCAGCATGCCGACTAACTATGGCTACACCTTC. Its protein product is CASMPTNYGYTF.

J is TRBJ2-5 and V is TRBV11-2; weak D call: TRBD2 (5 bases). Germline lookup yields CDR1 SGHAT and CDR2 FQNNGV. V lost 4 bases and J lost 4, with 10 bases in between. This CDR3 contains 13 residues. For the CDR3, the DNA is TGTGCCAGCAGCTCGACTATCACAGAGACCCAGTACTTC. Protein sequence: CASSSTITETQYF.

This clone was recorded only once. V usage is TRBV4-1 and J usage is TRBJ2-4; no reliable D call. CDR1 is MGHRA, CDR2 YSYEKL, per germline. Deletions cut 0 bases from V and 0 bases from J, with 18 bases between. CDR3 size: 19 residues. The CDR3 DNA is TGCGCCAGCAGCCAAGATCCTCTACGCAATAGGCTAGCCAAAAACATTCAGTACTTC. Translating it yields CASSQDPLRNRLAKNIQYF.

The rearrangement links TRBV11-2 to TRBJ1-2; 7 positions agree with TRBD1. The CDR3 covers 13 residues. Germline assignment: CDR1 SGHAT and CDR2 FQNNGV. V shed 5 bases, J shed 8 bases, and the junction held 8 bases outside the gene matches. CDR3: CASSRTGVGGYTF. CDR3 DNA sequence: TGTGCCAGCAGCCGTACAGGGGTGGGAGGCTACACCTTC.

Only one count was recorded for this clone. The chain joins TRBV5-1 to TRBJ2-3; TRBD1 is a possible D gene (6 bases). This CDR3 is 19 amino acids long. Trimming pared 0 bases from V and 0 bases from J, leaving 20 bases between. Germline V CDR1 and CDR2: SGHRS, YFSETQ. DNA of the CDR3: TGCGCCAGCAGCTTGGTTCAGGGGAATAGGTGGTCTAGCACAGATACGCAGTATTTT. Translation gives CASSLVQGNRWSSTDTQYF.

This chain uses TRBV5-5 with TRBJ2-5; D is undetermined. From germline, CDR1 is SGHKS and CDR2 YYEKEE (reference sequence). Trimming stripped 0 bases from V and 2 bases from J, with 5 bases between. The CDR3 is 13 amino acids. The CDR3 is CASSLAVQETQYF. CDR3 in DNA: TGTGCCAGCAGCTTGGCCGTGCAAGAGACCCAGTACTTC.

The chain carries TRBV5-1 and TRBJ2-1, with D possibly being TRBD2 (5 bases). Germline V gene data show CDR1 as SGHRS and CDR2 as YFSETQ. V dropped 6 bases and J dropped 3 bases, with 16 bases sitting between them. The CDR3 is made up of 15 amino acids. CDR3 coding DNA: TGCGCCAGCAAGGACCTAGCAGGAATCTACAATGAGCAGTTCTTC. Encoded protein: CASKDLAGIYNEQFF.

The chain is built from TRBV6-6 and TRBJ1-2; TRBD1 matches at 7 bases. V trimming: 6 bases; J trimming: 4 bases; junction bases outside the gene matches: 11. Germline CDR1 reads MNHNY; CDR2 reads SVGAGI (reference sequence). CDR3 size: 15 residues. In DNA form, the CDR3 reads TGTGCCAGCAGATCCTCGGACAGGATTCTCTATGGCTACACCTTC. Protein product: CASRSSDRILYGYTF.

The chain links TRBV15 to TRBJ2-1, with 9 bases fitting TRBD1. This CDR3 has 17 amino acids. Germline CDR1 reads LNHNV; CDR2 reads YYDKDF (reference sequence). The junction had 14 bases not matched to a gene; V was cut back by 6 bases and J by 5 bases. CDR3 DNA: TGTGCCACCAGTCCCCCAATAACAGGGGGCGGAAACAATGAGCAGTTCTTC. Translation gives CATSPPITGGGNNEQFF.

The rearrangement joins TRBV10-1 to TRBJ1-5; TRBD1 is a possible D gene (5 bases). Germline V gene data show CDR1 as WNHNN and CDR2 as SYGVQD (reference sequence). The CDR3 contains 12 residues. V gave up 9 bases and J gave up 5 bases, with 11 bases separating them. In DNA, the CDR3 is TGCGCCAGTAGGGCGGGGGATCAGCCCCAGCATTTT. It encodes CASRAGDQPQHF.

The chain carries TRBV5-1 and TRBJ2-1; D gene ambiguous. Germline V CDR1 and CDR2: SGHRS, YFSETQ. The germline V and J ends were trimmed by 4 bases and 1 base, with 6 bases remaining between them. The CDR3 contains 13 residues. CDR3 residues: CASSPGSYNEQFF. CDR3 DNA sequence: TGCGCCAGCAGCCCTGGTTCCTACAATGAGCAGTTCTTC.

The chain uses TRBV9 and TRBJ2-5, with TRBD2 matching over 9 bases. V trimming: 0 bases; J trimming: 2 bases; junction bases outside the gene matches: 5. The germline CDR1 and CDR2 sequences are SGDLS and YYNGEE. There are 16 residues in the CDR3. CDR3 sequence (DNA): TGTGCCAGCAGCGTAGGGTCTAGCGGGACGCAAGAGACCCAGTACTTC. This sequence encodes CASSVGSSGTQETQYF.

This clone came up once. This sequence joins TRBV5-5 and TRBJ1-2, with a possible D match to TRBD1 (6 bases). CDR1 is SGHKS and CDR2 is YYEKEE in the germline V gene (reference sequence). Trimming shortened V by 4 bases and J by 0 bases, and 16 bases separated the two germline ends. This CDR3 has 16 residues. This CDR3 reads CASSLDRSFTNYGYTF. Here the CDR3 DNA reads TGTGCCAGCAGCCTAGACAGGAGCTTTACTAACTATGGCTACACCTTC.

This rearrangement joins TRBV5-1 to TRBJ2-7, with TRBD1 identical over 10 bases. CDR3 size: 15 residues. Germline V lookup: CDR1 SGHRS, CDR2 YFSETQ. V lost 4 bases to trimming and J lost 2 bases; unmatched junction nucleotides: 6. The CDR3 loop is CASSNPGQGTYEQYF. DNA for the CDR3: TGCGCCAGCAGCAATCCGGGACAGGGGACCTACGAGCAGTACTTC.

The V call is TRBV9, the J call TRBJ1-3; D gene ambiguous. Trimming removed 4 bases from V and 2 bases from J, with 7 bases in between. From germline, CDR1 is SGDLS and CDR2 YYNGEE. This CDR3 has 13 amino acids. In DNA, the CDR3 is TGTGCCAGCAGCCCTGATCCTGGAAACACCATATATTTT. The encoded protein is CASSPDPGNTIYF.